The 23 T cell receptor beta chains given below trace back to one sample, sequenced in a study of cytomegalovirus exposure and HLA in healthy donors. Profiled with immunoSEQ multiplex PCR; TCRdb holds only in-frame clones, not every one. The data contain about 160,000 clones, about 88% of them singletons. What was sequenced was PBMCs. All receptors come from a man younger than 30 in good health and CMV-seronegative.

This chain joins TRBV7-9 and TRBJ2-7; a possible D gene is TRBD1 (6 bases). V dropped 5 bases and J dropped 6 bases, with 20 bases sitting between them. The CDR3 is 15 amino acids. Germline V gene lookup returns CDR1 SEHNR and CDR2 FQNEAQ (reference sequence). The CDR3 is CASSPDRSTFIEQYV. Written as DNA, the CDR3 is TGTGCCAGCAGCCCCGACAGGTCCACATTCATCGAGCAGTACGTC.

V and J are TRBV5-4 and TRBJ2-2, with a possible D match to TRBD1 (5 bases). V was shortened by 0 bases and J by 8 bases, with 14 bases between the two germline ends. This CDR3 comprises 15 residues. Germline CDR1 and CDR2: SGHNT and YYREEE (reference sequence). This chain's CDR3 is CASSLARQLGGELFF. CDR3 sequence (DNA): TGTGCCAGCAGCTTGGCCCGACAGTTGGGAGGGGAGCTGTTTTTT.

The chain couples TRBV28 to TRBJ2-1, with a possible D match to TRBD2 (6 bases). The V and J ends lost 2 bases and 8 bases respectively, with 7 bases between them. CDR3 size: 12 residues. From germline, CDR1 is MDHEN and CDR2 SYDVKM. CDR3 nucleotide sequence: TGTGCCAGCAGTTTAAGGGAGGATGAGCAGTTCTTC. It codes for CASSLREDEQFF.

The chain carries TRBV10-3 and TRBJ2-7; TRBD1 is a possible D gene (7 bases). Looked up from germline, CDR1 is ENHRY and CDR2 is SYGVKD. The CDR3 totals 15 residues. The V gene lost 0 bases and the J gene lost 6 bases, with 15 bases spanning the gap. CDR3 sequence (DNA): TGTGCCATCAGTGAGTCGGCAGGAGGGGGCCTCGAGCAGTACTTC. This encodes CAISESAGGGLEQYF.

The V gene is TRBV10-1, the J gene TRBJ1-1; D not certain. Trimming removed 2 bases from V and 8 bases from J, with 6 bases in between. Germline assignment: CDR1 WNHNN and CDR2 SYGVQD (reference sequence). CDR3 length equals 11 residues. DNA of the CDR3: TGCGCCAGCAGTGAGGGAGGAGAAGCTTTCTTT. Residues: CASSEGGEAFF.

J is TRBJ2-6 and V is TRBV27; a possible D gene is TRBD2 (5 bases). Germline CDR1 reads MNHEY; CDR2 reads SMNVEV (reference sequence). This CDR3 has 15 amino acids. The germline V and J ends were trimmed by 4 bases and 2 bases, with 9 bases remaining between them. The CDR3 sequence is CASSWERAGANVLTF. In DNA form, the CDR3 reads TGTGCCAGCAGTTGGGAGAGAGCTGGGGCCAACGTCCTGACTTTC.

The chain recombines TRBV5-1 with TRBJ1-5, with 7 nucleotides matching TRBD1. This CDR3 comprises 15 residues. The V and J ends lost 1 base and 2 bases, in that order; junction bases with no gene match: 3. Germline V gene data show CDR1 as SGHRS and CDR2 as YFSETQ. This CDR3 is CASSLTGEGNQPQHF. The CDR3, as DNA: TGCGCCAGCAGCTTGACAGGGGAAGGCAATCAGCCCCAGCATTTT.

This clone was counted only a few times. This chain joins TRBV5-1 and TRBJ2-7; TRBD2 matches 11 bases. The CDR3 runs 17 residues. The V and J ends lost 4 bases and 6 bases, in that order; junction bases with no gene match: 15. Germline V gene lookup returns CDR1 SGHRS and CDR2 YFSETQ. In DNA, the CDR3 is TGCGCCAGCAGCCCCTCGACTAGCGGGGCCCACGGTAGCGAGCAGTACGTC. It encodes CASSPSTSGAHGSEQYV.

About this clone itself: The junction shows a germline mismatch at one end, possibly a read error. The chain has TRBV7-7 and TRBJ2-7; the D gene is possibly TRBD2 (6 bases). The CDR3 consists of 15 residues. From germline, CDR1 is SSHAT and CDR2 FNYEAQ (reference sequence). CDR3 in DNA: TGTGCTAGCAGCTTGCACGCCGGGAGTACCTACGAGCAGTACTTC. Translated, it gives CASSLHAGSTYEQYF.

This rearrangement joins TRBV28 to TRBJ1-6; D perhaps matches TRBD1 (6 bases). The CDR3 totals 15 residues. Germline-derived CDR1 and CDR2 are MDHEN and SYDVKM. The V end was cut by 6 bases, the J end by 0 bases, with 9 bases between. The CDR3 nucleotides read TGTGCCAGCAGAAGGGGGAGCTCCTATAATTCACCCCTCCACTTT. Amino acid sequence: CASRRGSSYNSPLHF. Variable domain in full (rest from reference TRBV28 and TRBJ1-6): DVKVTQSSRYLVKRTGEKVFLECVQDMDHENMFWYRQDPGLGLRLIYFSYDVKMKEKGDIPEGYSVSREKKERFSLILESASTNQTSMYLCASRRGSSYNSPLHFGNGTRLTVT.

J is TRBJ2-1 and V is TRBV27; D gene unclear. CDR1 is MNHEY and CDR2 is SMNVEV in the germline V gene (reference sequence). The CDR3 has 16 amino acids. V lost 2 bases, J lost 6 bases, and 17 bases lay in between. CDR3 sequence (DNA): TGTGCCAGCAGTTTAGGTCTTTCTAGAGTTCCCAATGAGCAGTTCTTC. Translation: CASSLGLSRVPNEQFF.

The chain links TRBV4-1 to TRBJ2-1; TRBD2 agrees at 10 bases. The germline gives CDR1 MGHRA, CDR2 YSYEKL. The CDR3 is 16 amino acids. J gave up 4 bases and V 6 bases, and 9 bases lay outside the gene matches. CDR3 DNA sequence: TGCGCCAGCAGACACCTAGCGGGGGTTATATACAATGAGCAGTTCTTC. Its protein product is CASRHLAGVIYNEQFF.

The table lists this clone with a count of one. The V call is TRBV30, the J call TRBJ1-2, with D unclear. Per germline, CDR1 GTSNPN and CDR2 SVGIG (reference sequence). V lost 2 bases and J 2 bases, leaving 6 bases between the germline ends. The CDR3 runs 12 residues. CDR3 sequence: CAWSNSNYGYTF. Here the CDR3 DNA reads TGTGCCTGGAGTAACAGCAACTATGGCTACACCTTC.

The chain combines TRBV4-1 with TRBJ2-1; 14 nucleotides match TRBD2. The germline V gene encodes CDR1 MGHRA and CDR2 YSYEKL. This CDR3 is 18 amino acids long. Unmatched junction bases numbered 6, after V lost 0 bases and J lost 5 bases. CDR3 DNA: TGCGCCAGCAGCCAAGAGGGGGGACTAGCGGGGGCCAACAATGAGCAGTTCTTC. This translates into CASSQEGGLAGANNEQFF.

The chain combines TRBV10-2 with TRBJ2-3; D may be TRBD1 (6 bases). V lost 6 bases and J 1 base, leaving 11 bases between the germline ends. CDR3 length: 14 amino acids. CDR1 and CDR2 from the germline V gene are WSHSY and SAAADI. CDR3 sequence: CASSGRTGTDTQYF. The CDR3 DNA follows: TGCGCCAGCAGCGGACGGACAGGCACAGATACGCAGTATTTT.

The rearrangement links TRBV11-2 to TRBJ2-1; 11 bases align to TRBD2. CDR1 SGHAT and CDR2 FQNNGV come from the germline V gene. Trimming cost V 1 base and J 7 bases; bases outside gene matches: 6. This CDR3 contains 16 residues. The CDR3 nucleotides read TGTGCCAGCAGCTTAGTGGGTAGCGGGGGGGTAAATGAGCAGTTCTTC. Translating it yields CASSLVGSGGVNEQFF. Using reference TRBV11-2 and TRBJ2-1 for the parts outside the CDR3, the full variable domain is EAGVAQSPRYKIIEKRQSVAFWCNPISGHATLYWYQQILGQGPKLLIQFQNNGVVDDSQLPKDRFSAERLKGVDSTLKIQPAKLEDSAVYLCASSLVGSGGVNEQFFGPGTRLTVL.

V is TRBV5-1 and J is TRBJ2-7, with TRBD2 as a possible D gene (6 bases). Trimming cost V 0 bases and J 2 bases, with 12 bases left between them. The CDR3 runs 15 residues. Germline values: CDR1 SGHRS, CDR2 YFSETQ. The CDR3 nucleotides read TGCGCCAGCAGCTTGGCCGGGACTCTGCCCTACGAGCAGTACTTC. Protein product: CASSLAGTLPYEQYF.

This chain connects TRBV2 to TRBJ2-4; TRBD1 agrees at 7 bases. The germline V gene encodes CDR1 SNHLY and CDR2 FYNNEI. This CDR3 has 14 residues. V was pared by 7 bases and J by 5 bases, with 8 bases of the junction left unmatched. The CDR3 is CASNLDRLQNIQYF. The CDR3 bases are TGTGCCAGCAACCTGGACAGGCTCCAAAACATTCAGTACTTC. The full variable domain, its missing parts supplied by reference TRBV2 and TRBJ2-4, is EPEVTQTPSHQVTQMGQEVILRCVPISNHLYFYWYRQILGQKVEFLVSFYNNEISEKSEIFDDQFSVERPDGSNFTLKIRSTKLEDSAMYFCASNLDRLQNIQYFGAGTRLSVL.

The J gene is TRBJ1-1, the V gene TRBV29-1; 8 bases are a match to TRBD1. This CDR3 spans 12 amino acids. V gave up 5 bases and J gave up 5 bases; unmatched junction bases: 4. Germline CDR1 is SQVTM and CDR2 is ANQGSEA. This CDR3 reads CSVTGGVTEAFF. CDR3 nucleotide sequence: TGCAGCGTTACAGGGGGGGTGACTGAAGCTTTCTTT.

V is TRBV27 and J is TRBJ1-2; D is unclear. This CDR3 contains 13 residues. The V gene lost 6 bases and the J gene lost 4 bases, with 12 bases spanning the gap. Germline lookup yields CDR1 MNHEY and CDR2 SMNVEV (reference sequence). CDR3 residues: CASRGGPSYGYTF. The CDR3 DNA reads TGTGCCAGCAGGGGAGGACCGAGCTATGGCTACACCTTC.

This clone was counted a single time. CDR3 in amino acids: CASSLQGVGANVLTF. CDR3 sequence (DNA): TGTGCCAGCAGCCTACAGGGGGTCGGGGCCAACGTCCTGACTTTC. The chain links TRBV2 to TRBJ2-6, with TRBD1 identical over 8 bases. Germline CDR1 SNHLY, CDR2 FYNNEI. V was pared by 6 bases and J by 4 bases, with 5 bases of the junction left unmatched. The CDR3 runs 15 residues.

The CDR3 is CASSHREETQYF. CDR3 in DNA: TGCGCCAGCAGCCACAGGGAAGAGACCCAGTACTTC. The chain links TRBV4-1 to TRBJ2-5, with D possibly TRBD1 on 5 matching bases. This CDR3 spans 12 amino acids. Germline values: CDR1 MGHRA, CDR2 YSYEKL. The V end was cut by 3 bases, the J end by 3 bases, with 5 bases between.

The chain joins TRBV28 to TRBJ2-3; weak D call: TRBD2 (5 bases). Germline assignment: CDR1 MDHEN and CDR2 SYDVKM. This CDR3 region has 12 residues. The V end was cut by 8 bases, the J end by 0 bases, with 6 bases between. The CDR3 DNA is TGTGCCAGCCGGACTAGCACAGATACGCAGTATTTT. Translating it yields CASRTSTDTQYF.